What follows describes a single T cell receptor (beta chain). This clonotype has more than one count but fewer than ten. Its antigen target is currently unknown. Base quality data are lacking; no much larger clone is found one base away. This sample stems from a study of CD8 T cells in ankylosing spondylitis (dated by TCRdb to about 2017). Looking at the study overall: To find TCR variants linked to disease, the study profiled T cell receptor beta repertoires in ankylosing spondylitis patients and healthy donors. The whole study cohort included some 100 healthy donors and 20 to 30 ankylosing spondylitis patients. Peripheral blood was sampled, and synovial fluid was additionally collected from ankylosing spondylitis patients.

Overall study outcomes, separate from this receptor: In peripheral blood, the disease-linked clones were found at relatively low frequencies and had a CD8+ phenotype. Blood from ankylosing spondylitis patients appeared to be characterized by a TCR beta motif made up of under 10 highly homologous amino acid variants. According to the report, matched synovial fluid samples from ankylosing spondylitis patients were significantly enriched for the disease-linked clones. Some of the motif variants had been reported before in the synovial fluid and blood of reactive arthritis patients, a finding that suggests common disease-initiation mechanisms.

The V and J ends are trimmed by 4 bases and 0 bases, leaving 11 bases between them. The CDR3 runs 16 amino acids, cysteine and phenylalanine included. The CDR3 DNA has 48 bases and is translated from base 1. Reading the germline V gene gives CDR1 SGHRS and CDR2 YFSETQ. Sequencing was performed on an Illumina HiSeq 2500. TCR beta libraries were prepared by quantitative 5'-RACE with molecular barcodes. In the paper's pipeline: To identify disease-linked TCR variants, a new computational method was used, one built on a probabilistic model of VDJ rearrangement. TCRdb itself trimmed the public reads at Q25 with fastp, ran MiXCR and retained productive beta chains. Rows are combined by CDR3 protein, so each entry shows the most common genes and DNA. The V and J calls come from TCRdb's annotation, not from the publication. In this sample the table shows more than 300,000 distinct CDR3 sequences, about 9.9% of which occur a single time. Roughly 9.2% of the sample comes from the top ten.

The sequence was obtained from a female donor with ankylosing spondylitis or in good health (not recorded which). The sequenced material came from blood, either unsorted or a sorted T cell fraction (not recorded which). The sequence is built from TRBV5-1 and TRBJ2-6; no D gene is confidently identified. Read as DNA, the sequence is TGCGCCAGCAGCCAGGAAAACCTCTCTGGGGCCAACGTCCTGACTTTC. The translation is CASSQENLSGANVLTF.